This TCR beta chain was recorded in a study of CD8 T cells in ankylosing spondylitis (dated by TCRdb to about 2017). For the wider study: T cell receptor beta repertoires were profiled in healthy donors and ankylosing spondylitis patients so that disease-linked TCR variants could be found. Samples of peripheral blood were taken, and for ankylosing spondylitis patients, synovial fluid was collected as well. In total, the full study cohort was made up of nearly 110 healthy donors and some 26 ankylosing spondylitis patients. Study-wide conclusions, independent of this receptor: The disease-linked clones had a CD8+ phenotype and were found at relatively low frequencies in peripheral blood. Some motif variants had previously been reported in the synovial fluid and blood of reactive arthritis patients, which suggests shared mechanisms of disease initiation. Significant enrichment of the disease-linked clones was reported in matched synovial fluid samples from ankylosing spondylitis patients. A TCR beta motif of roughly 8 highly homologous amino acid variants appeared characteristic of blood from ankylosing spondylitis patients.

Unmatched junction bases come to 9, with V trimmed by 10 bases and J by 7 bases. The CDR3 has 13 amino acids, counting the end cysteine and phenylalanine. CDR3 DNA is the only sequence kept; it has 39 bases, read in frame from the first base. Taken from the germline V gene, the CDR1 and CDR2 loops are ENHRY and SYGVKD. Details on this clonotype: This receptor's antigen is unknown. Base-call qualities are not available, and no considerably larger clone is one nucleotide away.

Reads for this sample came from an Illumina HiSeq 2500. Quantitative 5'-RACE with molecular barcodes was used to prepare TCR beta libraries. The authors' pipeline ran thus. A new computational method, built on a probabilistic model of VDJ rearrangement, was used to identify disease-linked TCR variants. TCRdb trimmed the raw reads at Q25, called clones with MiXCR and kept productive beta chains. Every distinct CDR3 protein forms one entry, paired with its most common genes and DNA. TCRdb assigned the V and J calls; the authors' analysis was not used. The sample contains approximately 140,000 distinct CDR3 sequences, 15% to 20% of them found a single time. The ten largest clonotypes hold 30% to 35% of the sample.

The source material was blood, either unsorted or a sorted T cell fraction (not recorded which). The chain is encoded by TRBV10-3 joined to TRBJ2-1, with 8 bases in between that match TRBD2. This clonotype originated in a male donor with ankylosing spondylitis. The nucleotide sequence is given as TGTGCCAACCGGAAAGCGGGAGATAATGAGCAGTTCTTC. Its translation is CANRKAGDNEQFF.